Listed here are 23 T cell receptor beta chains from one sample, sequenced in a study of blood T cell repertoires in COVID-19. Clones were sequenced by immunoSEQ multiplex PCR, and TCRdb holds only the in-frame ones, with some missing. The sample yields roughly 210,000 clones, 88% seen once. Specimen: peripheral blood. The receptors originated from a man aged 65 to 85 with acute or convalescent COVID-19.

This chain connects TRBV2 to TRBJ1-1, with D unresolved. Germline CDR1 reads SNHLY; CDR2 reads FYNNEI. The CDR3 length is 11 residues. The V gene lost 7 bases and the J gene lost 0 bases, with 3 bases spanning the gap. The CDR3 is CASIMNTEAFF. The CDR3 bases are TGTGCCAGCATTATGAACACTGAAGCTTTCTTT.

The chain combines TRBV24-1 with TRBJ2-1; weak D call: TRBD1 (5 bases). Per germline, CDR1 KGHDR and CDR2 SFDVKD. Trimming removed 3 bases at V and 3 bases at J, with 14 bases between. The CDR3 has 16 residues. This chain's CDR3 is CATSDGPVTDYNEQFF. DNA of the CDR3: TGTGCCACCAGTGATGGTCCGGTGACAGACTACAATGAGCAGTTCTTC.

The J gene is TRBJ2-7, the V gene TRBV19; the match to TRBD2 covers 10 bases. CDR1 LNHDA and CDR2 SQIVND come from the germline V gene (reference sequence). This CDR3 comprises 17 residues. With V trimmed by 6 bases and J by 2 bases, 13 bases remained unmatched. The CDR3 loop is CASSMDTGLAATYEQYF. The CDR3 region has the DNA TGTGCCAGTAGCATGGACACCGGACTAGCGGCCACCTACGAGCAGTACTTC.

The chain uses TRBV3-1 (or the pseudogene TRBV3-2) and TRBJ2-1, with TRBD1 matching 8 bases. The trim removed 0 bases at V and 6 bases at J, leaving 7 bases unmatched. The CDR3 runs to 16 residues. The germline V gene encodes CDR1 LGHDT and CDR2 YNNKEL (reference sequence). The CDR3 region is CASSQDFGTGSNEQFF. The CDR3 DNA follows: TGTGCCAGCAGCCAAGATTTTGGGACAGGTTCCAATGAGCAGTTCTTC.

Points on this clone: The same CDR3 can be traced to other DNA sequences in this sample. The rearrangement joins TRBV3-1 (or the pseudogene TRBV3-2) to TRBJ2-1, with 7 bases fitting TRBD2. Trimming cost V 1 base and J 10 bases; bases outside gene matches: 4. This CDR3 is 13 amino acids long. The germline gives CDR1 LGHDT, CDR2 YNNKEL (reference sequence). CDR3 amino acids: CASSQVSSGEQFF. DNA of the CDR3: TGTGCCAGCAGCCAAGTGTCTAGCGGAGAGCAGTTCTTC.

The chain recombines TRBV10-3 with TRBJ1-1; D unresolved. V was cut by 3 bases and J by 0 bases, with 8 bases left in between. The CDR3 runs to 14 residues. Germline V gene lookup returns CDR1 ENHRY and CDR2 SYGVKD. The CDR3 nucleotides read TGTGCCATCAGTGACTATCTAATGAACACTGAAGCTTTCTTT. Amino acid sequence: CAISDYLMNTEAFF.

The chain couples TRBV28 to TRBJ2-1, with D maybe TRBD2 (6 bases). Germline lookup yields CDR1 MDHEN and CDR2 SYDVKM. V was shortened by 5 bases and J by 6 bases, with 14 bases between the two germline ends. The CDR3 has 14 residues. As DNA, the CDR3 is TGTGCCAGCAGTCCGCAGACTAGGTTCAATGAGCAGTTCTTC. Protein product: CASSPQTRFNEQFF. The whole variable domain, remainder taken from reference TRBV28 and TRBJ2-1, is DVKVTQSSRYLVKRTGEKVFLECVQDMDHENMFWYRQDPGLGLRLIYFSYDVKMKEKGDIPEGYSVSREKKERFSLILESASTNQTSMYLCASSPQTRFNEQFFGPGTRLTVL.

This clone was picked up one time. V and J are TRBV27 and TRBJ1-1, with D perhaps matching TRBD1 (5 bases). This CDR3 has 16 residues. With 3 bases removed from V and 0 bases from J, the gap between germline ends came to 14 bases. Germline V CDR1 and CDR2: MNHEY, SMNVEV (reference sequence). This CDR3 is CASSFRRGVMNTEAFF. CDR3 DNA sequence: TGTGCCAGCAGTTTTAGGAGGGGCGTCATGAACACTGAAGCTTTCTTT.

The chain employs TRBV7-3 and TRBJ2-2, with D possibly being TRBD1 (6 bases). Trimming removed 4 bases from V and 7 bases from J, with 13 bases in between. This CDR3 region has 14 residues. Germline assignment: CDR1 SGHTA and CDR2 FQGTGA. The CDR3 here is CASSSTRGGGELFF. CDR3 nucleotide sequence: TGTGCCAGCAGCTCAACCAGGGGTGGCGGGGAGCTGTTTTTT.

This clone was seen just once. The genes are TRBV30 and TRBJ1-2, with a tentative D call TRBD1 (6 bases). The germline V gene encodes CDR1 GTSNPN and CDR2 SVGIG (reference sequence). This CDR3 is 14 amino acids long. V gave up 2 bases and J gave up 0 bases, with 10 bases separating them. The CDR3 coding sequence is TGTGCCTGGAGTCGCAGGGGAACTAACTATGGCTACACCTTC. Encoded protein: CAWSRRGTNYGYTF. Supplemented by reference TRBV30 and TRBJ1-2, the full variable domain reads SQTIHQWPATLVQPVGSPLSLECTVEGTSNPNLYWYRQAAGRGLQLLFYSVGIGQISSEVPQNLSASRPQDRQFILSSKKLLLSDSGFYLCAWSRRGTNYGYTFGSGTRLTVV.

Concerning this clone: Being one base from a much bigger clone, this may be a read error. V is TRBV4-3 and J is TRBJ1-1; D is unresolved. CDR1 and CDR2 from the germline V gene are LGHNA and YSLEER. The CDR3 is 13 residues long. The ends were cut back, 2 bases at V and 1 base at J, with 5 bases in the middle. CDR3 residues: CASSQQENTEAFF. The DNA of the CDR3 is TGCGCCAGCAGCCAACAGGAGAACACTGAAGCTTTCTTT.

This rearrangement joins TRBV7-9 to TRBJ1-1, with TRBD1 identical over 9 bases. The germline CDR1 and CDR2 sequences are SEHNR and FQNEAQ (reference sequence). Losses at the gene ends were 0 bases for V and 5 bases for J; bases not matched to a gene: 10. The CDR3 length is 17 residues. Here the CDR3 reads CASSLAGTGLGWTEAFF. The CDR3 DNA follows: TGTGCCAGCAGCTTAGCGGGGACAGGGTTAGGGTGGACTGAAGCTTTCTTT.

This chain links TRBV7-9 with TRBJ1-1, with a weak D call TRBD1 (6 bases). Germline V gene data show CDR1 as SEHNR and CDR2 as FQNEAQ (reference sequence). This CDR3 spans 14 amino acids. V lost 7 bases to trimming and J lost 1 base, with 13 bases between them. This CDR3 reads CASTAVTGNTEAFF. Written as DNA, the CDR3 is TGTGCCAGCACCGCTGTGACAGGGAACACTGAAGCTTTCTTT.

A remark on this clone: Other nucleotide sequences from this sample produce the same CDR3. The V gene is TRBV6-2 or TRBV6-3, the J gene TRBJ1-1, with TRBD1 matching 9 bases. CDR1 MNHEY and CDR2 SVGEGT come from the germline V gene. J was trimmed by 11 bases and V by 5 bases; bases with no gene match: 3. The CDR3 is 11 residues long. The CDR3 bases are TGTGCCAGCAGTACCGGGACAGGGGCTTTCTTT. This gives the protein CASSTGTGAFF.

V usage is TRBV27 and J usage is TRBJ2-7, with a weak D call TRBD1 (7 bases). Germline V gene sequence: CDR1 MNHEY, CDR2 SMNVEV (reference sequence). The CDR3 extends over 19 amino acids. Trimming shortened V by 2 bases and J by 0 bases, and 23 bases separated the two germline ends. The CDR3 sequence: CASSLRRGGTAYSSYEQYF. CDR3 sequence (DNA): TGTGCCAGCAGTTTAAGGAGAGGGGGGACAGCATATAGCTCCTACGAGCAGTACTTC.

J is TRBJ1-2 and V is TRBV4-2; 9 nucleotides align to TRBD1. Looked up from germline, CDR1 is LGHNA and CDR2 is YNFKEQ. After removal of 5 bases from V and 3 bases from J, the junction contained 4 bases not matched to a gene. This CDR3 spans 14 amino acids. CDR3 nucleotides: TGTGCCAGCAGCGTCGGGACAGGGTACTATGGCTACACCTTC. This gives the protein CASSVGTGYYGYTF.

This chain connects TRBV24-1 to TRBJ2-1, with D uncertain. The CDR3 totals 12 residues. The V gene lost 4 bases and the J gene lost 4 bases, with 4 bases spanning the gap. Germline assignment: CDR1 KGHDR and CDR2 SFDVKD. The CDR3 DNA sequence: TGTGCCACCAGTGACCCTTACAATGAGCAGTTCTTC. Translated, it gives CATSDPYNEQFF.

The chain links TRBV5-1 to TRBJ2-1, with D perhaps TRBD1 (6 bases). Trimming cost V 0 bases and J 3 bases, with 13 bases left between them. CDR3 length: 16 residues. Germline V lookup: CDR1 SGHRS, CDR2 YFSETQ. The CDR3 nucleotides read TGCGCCAGCAGCTTGGACGCAGGGGTCAACTACAATGAGCAGTTCTTC. Residues: CASSLDAGVNYNEQFF.

The CDR3, as DNA: TGTGCCAGCAGCCCACTGGGGTCGCGGGTCGGCAATGAGCAGTTCTTC. Protein product: CASSPLGSRVGNEQFF. The chain couples TRBV7-2 to TRBJ2-1, with D tentatively TRBD2 (5 bases). The CDR3 has 16 amino acids. CDR1 is SGHTA, CDR2 FQGNSA, per germline. Trimming cost V 5 bases and J 6 bases, with 20 bases left between them.

This clone is a singleton in its sample. This chain joins TRBV18 and TRBJ1-1, with TRBD1 identical over 7 bases. CDR1 and CDR2 (germline): KGHSH, LQKENI. The CDR3 totals 15 residues. With 6 bases clipped from V and 7 bases from J, the junction kept 14 bases outside the gene matches. The CDR3 region has the DNA TGTGCCAGCTCCCGCCCCCCTACAGGGGACCATGAAGCTTTCTTT. It yields the protein CASSRPPTGDHEAFF.

CDR3 loop: CASSLTAGVRDEQFF. DNA of the CDR3: TGTGCCAGCAGCTTAACAGCGGGAGTTAGAGATGAGCAGTTCTTC. J is TRBJ2-1 and V is TRBV7-3, with 8 positions matching TRBD2. CDR3 length equals 15 residues. The germline gives CDR1 SGHTA, CDR2 FQGTGA. The V segment lost 0 bases and the J segment 8 bases; nucleotides outside the gene matches: 6.

The CDR3 DNA sequence: TGTGCCAGCTCACCGCCAACCGGGACAGAGAACACCGGGGAGCTGTTTTTT. This encodes CASSPPTGTENTGELFF. The chain employs TRBV18 and TRBJ2-2, with 7 bases identical to TRBD1. The CDR3 runs 17 residues. CDR1 and CDR2 (germline): KGHSH, LQKENI. V gave up 3 bases and J gave up 1 base; unmatched junction bases: 8.

The CDR3, as DNA: TGTGCCAGTAGCCTACAGGTAACACGGCAGCCCCAGCATTTT. The encoded protein is CASSLQVTRQPQHF. The chain employs TRBV19 and TRBJ1-5; a weak D match, TRBD1 (5 bases). The CDR3 sequence is 14 residues long. Trimming pared 6 bases from V and 7 bases from J, leaving 16 bases between. CDR1 and CDR2 from the germline V gene are LNHDA and SQIVND (reference sequence).